The clone carrying this T cell receptor (beta chain) was detected a few times. The antigen is not known. The sample originates from a study of cytomegalovirus exposure and HLA in healthy donors. The CDR3 is made up of 14 amino acids. Germline CDR1 SGDLS, CDR2 YYNGEE. The V end was cut by 1 base, the J end by 1 base, with 8 bases between. The donors were part of the validation cohort, which consisted of some 120 subjects and was separate from the first cohort of 666 subjects. Study outcomes and limitations: First-cohort TCR clusters tended to co-occur in the 130 or so validation repertoires, a later analysis found. The study flagged some 180 TCR beta chains as cytomegalovirus-associated.

Using immunoSEQ multiplex PCR, the repertoire was profiled, and TCRdb retains in-frame clones only, with some absent. The profile shows fewer than 200,000 clones, 65% to 90% of them singletons. The chain has TRBV9 and TRBJ1-2, with D unclear. Sample: PBMCs. The sequence came from a woman under 30 in good health and CMV-seronegative. CDR3 sequence (DNA): TGTGCCAGCAGCGTAAGCGATATTAACTATGGCTACACCTTC. Translating it yields CASSVSDINYGYTF.